The 26 T cell receptor beta chains below all came from one sample that was sequenced in a study of response to subunit inactivated influenza vaccine. In TCRdb, the RT-PCR reads were re-called with MiXCR into one record per CDR3 protein. The data contain about 780,000 distinct CDR3 sequences, around a sixth of them singletons. This sample comprised PBMCs from blood, obtained 5 days after vaccination. Source of these receptors: a man in his fifties who received an inactivated influenza vaccine.

This clonotype was found many times. A junction end diverges from the germline sequence, so it may reflect a read error. The chain uses TRBV7-2 and TRBJ2-1; 8 positions agree with TRBD1. This CDR3 is built from 15 residues. Germline CDR1 and CDR2: SGHTA and FQGNSA. CDR3 sequence: CASSRGQGSYNEQFF. The CDR3 nucleotides are TGTGCTAGCAGCCGTGGACAGGGATCCTACAATGAGCAGTTCTTC.

In its sample, this clonotype was seen a few times. The V and J genes are TRBV7-2 and TRBJ2-1; 14 bases match TRBD2. The trim removed 5 bases at V and 4 bases at J, leaving 4 bases unmatched. The CDR3 length is 16 residues. Germline CDR1 and CDR2: SGHTA and FQGNSA. This CDR3 reads CASSHGTSGGYNEQFF. CDR3 in DNA: TGTGCCAGCAGCCACGGGACTAGCGGGGGTTACAATGAGCAGTTCTTC.

The table lists this clonotype with a few counts. J is TRBJ1-1 and V is TRBV5-1, with D tentatively TRBD1 (6 bases). The germline V gene has CDR1 SGHRS and CDR2 YFSETQ. CDR3 length: 15 amino acids. The V end lost 0 bases, the J end lost 0 bases, and 9 bases lay between the germline ends. CDR3: CASSLATGMNTEAFF. CDR3 nucleotides: TGCGCCAGCAGCTTGGCCACAGGGATGAACACTGAAGCTTTCTTT.

This clonotype was found many times. The chain is built from TRBV12-3 or TRBV12-4 and TRBJ2-1; 7 positions match TRBD1. The CDR3 sequence is 14 residues long. J was trimmed by 4 bases and V by 2 bases; bases with no gene match: 2. The CDR3 nucleotides are TGTGCCAGCAGTTTACCACAGGGGTACAATGAGCAGTTCTTC. Its protein is CASSLPQGYNEQFF.

This clonotype showed up just a few times. The chain carries TRBV12-3 or TRBV12-4 and TRBJ1-1; TRBD1 might be the D (5 bases). The CDR3 covers 18 residues. V was shortened by 2 bases and J by 1 base, with 20 bases between the two germline ends. CDR3 residues: CASSLKEIWGPQNTEAFF. The CDR3 nucleotides read TGTGCCAGCAGTTTAAAAGAGATATGGGGCCCGCAGAACACTGAAGCTTTCTTT.

The chain links TRBV5-5 to TRBJ2-2, with D perhaps matching TRBD1 or TRBD2 (5 bases each). Trimming pared 5 bases from V and 0 bases from J, leaving 20 bases between. The CDR3 contains 18 residues. Per germline, CDR1 SGHKS and CDR2 YYEKEE (reference sequence). For the CDR3, the DNA is TGTGCCAGCAGGACGCCTTCGGGGCTCGTCGCGAACACCGGGGAGCTGTTTTTT. This encodes CASRTPSGLVANTGELFF.

This clonotype was detected a few times. CDR3 DNA sequence: TGTGCCACCAGCAGAGATACTAATTCACCCCTCCACTTT. This translates into CATSRDTNSPLHF. V and J are TRBV15 and TRBJ1-6; no clear D gene. The CDR3 totals 13 residues. Germline V gives CDR1 LNHNV, CDR2 YYDKDF (reference sequence). V dropped 0 bases and J dropped 6 bases, with 3 bases sitting between them.

In this sample, this clonotype turned up a few times. This chain joins TRBV29-1 and TRBJ2-5, with TRBD1 matching over 8 bases. The junction had 16 bases not matched to a gene; V was cut back by 8 bases and J by 8 bases. The CDR3 is made up of 14 amino acids. Germline assignment: CDR1 SQVTM and CDR2 ANQGSEA. CDR3 coding DNA: TGCAGCATCTCTTTGAGGACAGGGTCCGGAACCCAGTACTTC. Its translation is CSISLRTGSGTQYF.

The V and J genes are TRBV4-1 and TRBJ1-1, with D possibly matching TRBD1 (5 bases). CDR3 length: 14 residues. V gave up 4 bases and J gave up 6 bases, with 15 bases separating them. Per the germline V gene, CDR1 is MGHRA and CDR2 is YSYEKL. The CDR3 region has the DNA TGCGCCAGCAGCCCGGAGCTAGGGGTGGCTGAAGCTTTCTTT. As protein: CASSPELGVAEAFF.

The table lists this clonotype with a few counts. The chain couples TRBV20-1 to TRBJ1-2; D is possibly TRBD1 (5 bases). Trimming took 3 bases from V and 5 from J, leaving 16 bases between them. There are 14 residues in the CDR3. Germline V gene sequence: CDR1 DFQATT, CDR2 SNEGSKA (reference sequence). The CDR3 coding sequence is TGCAGTGCTAGGCGGGGGACTGGGGAATATGGCTACACCTTC. It codes for CSARRGTGEYGYTF.

The rearrangement joins TRBV20-1 to TRBJ2-7; 7 bases map to TRBD1. The CDR3 has 13 amino acids. The germline V gene encodes CDR1 DFQATT and CDR2 SNEGSKA (reference sequence). Trimming cost V 4 bases and J 0 bases; bases outside gene matches: 3. The CDR3 protein is CSAKDRHSYEQYF. CDR3 bases: TGCAGTGCTAAGGACAGGCACTCCTACGAGCAGTACTTC.

V usage is TRBV20-1 and J usage is TRBJ2-4; TRBD1 matches at 8 bases. Trimming cost V 3 bases and J 8 bases; bases outside gene matches: 9. There are 14 residues in the CDR3. Germline CDR1 and CDR2: DFQATT and SNEGSKA (reference sequence). CDR3 region: CSARRTGIVDIQYF. The CDR3 coding sequence is TGCAGTGCTAGGAGGACAGGGATAGTTGACATTCAGTACTTC.

The V call is TRBV5-5, the J call TRBJ2-5; no firm D call. Germline V gene sequence: CDR1 SGHKS, CDR2 YYEKEE (reference sequence). The CDR3 runs to 14 residues. The ends were cut back, 0 bases at V and 2 bases at J, with 8 bases in the middle. The CDR3 is CASSLAYQQETQYF. The CDR3 nucleotides are TGTGCCAGCAGCTTGGCATACCAACAAGAGACCCAGTACTTC.

This clonotype showed up just a few times. V and J are TRBV6-5 and TRBJ2-1; D is ambiguous. The CDR3 is made up of 14 amino acids. Trimming took 0 bases from V and 2 from J, leaving 5 bases between them. CDR1 MNHEY and CDR2 SVGAGI come from the germline V gene. CDR3 nucleotide sequence: TGTGCCAGCAGTTACTCCAGCCCCTACAATGAGCAGTTCTTC. It specifies CASSYSSPYNEQFF.

The chain uses TRBV9 and TRBJ1-1, with 8 nucleotides matching TRBD1. The ends lost 2 bases at V and 3 bases at J; junction bases unmatched: 6. Looked up from germline, CDR1 is SGDLS and CDR2 is YYNGEE. The length of the CDR3 is 15 residues. The CDR3 coding sequence is TGTGCCAGCAGCGTCGGACAGGGTGGGGACACTGAAGCTTTCTTT. This codes for CASSVGQGGDTEAFF.

CDR3 nucleotide sequence: TGTGCCACCAGTGAGGCGACTCCCCCAGATACGCAGCATTTT. It yields the protein CATSEATPPDTQHF. The rearrangement joins TRBV24-1 to TRBJ2-3; no clear D. The DNA end is more similar to TRBJ1-5, so the J call may be wrong. The CDR3 sequence is 14 residues long. Looked up from germline, CDR1 is KGHDR and CDR2 is SFDVKD.

This clonotype was seen a handful of times. This chain connects TRBV4-3 to TRBJ2-3, with D possibly matching TRBD2 (6 bases). This CDR3 has 15 amino acids. V lost 3 bases and J 0 bases, leaving 10 bases between the germline ends. Germline values: CDR1 LGHNA, CDR2 YSLEER. Written as DNA, the CDR3 is TGCGCCAGCAGCCATTCCGGGGGAAGCACAGATACGCAGTATTTT. This sequence encodes CASSHSGGSTDTQYF.

The chain is built from TRBV7-2 and TRBJ2-1, with 13 nucleotides matching TRBD2. The CDR3 contains 23 residues. CDR1 is SGHTA and CDR2 is FQGNSA in the germline V gene. V lost 5 bases, J lost 3 bases, and 25 bases stayed unmatched. The CDR3 DNA reads TGTGCCAGCAGCACGCGGACTAGCGGGGGCACTGTTATCAAAAGTGGTCTCTACAATGAGCAGTTCTTC. This codes for CASSTRTSGGTVIKSGLYNEQFF.

V usage is TRBV4-2 and J usage is TRBJ1-6; D call uncertain. The germline V gene has CDR1 LGHNA and CDR2 YNFKEQ. The CDR3 is 13 amino acids. V was pared by 1 base and J by 14 bases, with 12 bases between. The CDR3 is CASSQADLGALHF. The CDR3 DNA sequence: TGTGCCAGCAGCCAAGCTGATCTCGGGGCCCTCCACTTT.

V and J are TRBV5-1 and TRBJ2-6; possibly TRBD2 for D (6 bases). In germline, CDR1 is SGHRS, CDR2 YFSETQ. Trimming pared 0 bases from V and 0 bases from J, leaving 16 bases between. CDR3 length: 19 amino acids. CDR3 coding DNA: TGCGCCAGCAGCTTGGGGCGGGGAGCGCTTTACTCTGGGGCCAACGTCCTGACTTTC. This translates into CASSLGRGALYSGANVLTF.

The chain is built from TRBV12-3 or TRBV12-4 and TRBJ2-4; 12 bases agree with TRBD2. After removal of 3 bases from V and 8 bases from J, the junction contained 8 bases not matched to a gene. CDR3 length: 16 residues. CDR3 loop: CASSFSSGGVLDIQYF. The CDR3 DNA reads as TGTGCCAGCAGTTTCTCTAGCGGGGGGGTTTTGGACATTCAGTACTTC.

On this clonotype: A read error may account for a junction end that differs from germline. The V gene is TRBV3-1, the J gene TRBJ2-7, with 7 positions matching TRBD1. CDR1 and CDR2 (germline): LGHDT, YNNKEL (reference sequence). The CDR3 runs to 15 residues. The CDR3 spells CDSSLRGSHSYEQYF. In DNA, the CDR3 is TGTGACAGCAGCCTCAGGGGGAGCCACTCCTACGAGCAGTACTTC.

The chain employs TRBV5-1 and TRBJ2-1; 8 nucleotides line up with TRBD2. This CDR3 region has 16 residues. The V and J ends lost 0 bases and 8 bases, in that order; junction bases with no gene match: 10. Germline CDR1 and CDR2: SGHRS and YFSETQ. Written as DNA, the CDR3 is TGCGCCAGCAGCTTGGGGCACGGGACTAGGGTCCATGAGCAGTTCTTC. Translating it yields CASSLGHGTRVHEQFF.

This clonotype occurred many times. The chain has TRBV10-2 and TRBJ1-5; D is unresolved. Per germline, CDR1 WSHSY and CDR2 SAAADI. The CDR3 has 13 amino acids. Trimming left V 9 bases short and J 5 bases short, with 14 bases between. The CDR3 DNA is TGCGCCAGTACGTGGAACGAGGATCAGCCCCAGCATTTT. This encodes CASTWNEDQPQHF.

This clonotype was counted at least ten times. The rearrangement joins TRBV10-3 to TRBJ2-7, with 12 bases that match TRBD2. CDR1 is ENHRY, CDR2 SYGVKD, per germline. V shed 0 bases, J shed 5 bases, and the junction held 2 bases outside the gene matches. This CDR3 has 15 residues. CDR3 region: CAISESTSGGHEQYF. The CDR3 bases are TGTGCCATCAGTGAGTCGACTAGCGGGGGCCACGAGCAGTACTTC.

The chain uses TRBV18 and TRBJ2-2; D possibly corresponds to TRBD2 (5 bases). V was cut by 2 bases and J by 1 base, with 11 bases left in between. The CDR3 is made up of 16 amino acids. Per germline, CDR1 KGHSH and CDR2 LQKENI. The CDR3 is CASSPSSAKNTGELFF. CDR3 DNA sequence: TGTGCCAGCTCACCAAGTAGCGCGAAGAACACCGGGGAGCTGTTTTTT. Complete variable domain (other parts from reference TRBV18 and TRBJ2-2): NAGVMQNPRHLVRRRGQEARLRCSPMKGHSHVYWYRQLPEEGLKFMVYLQKENIIDESGMPKERFSAEFPKEGPSILRIQQVVRGDSAAYFCASSPSSAKNTGELFFGEGSRLTVL.